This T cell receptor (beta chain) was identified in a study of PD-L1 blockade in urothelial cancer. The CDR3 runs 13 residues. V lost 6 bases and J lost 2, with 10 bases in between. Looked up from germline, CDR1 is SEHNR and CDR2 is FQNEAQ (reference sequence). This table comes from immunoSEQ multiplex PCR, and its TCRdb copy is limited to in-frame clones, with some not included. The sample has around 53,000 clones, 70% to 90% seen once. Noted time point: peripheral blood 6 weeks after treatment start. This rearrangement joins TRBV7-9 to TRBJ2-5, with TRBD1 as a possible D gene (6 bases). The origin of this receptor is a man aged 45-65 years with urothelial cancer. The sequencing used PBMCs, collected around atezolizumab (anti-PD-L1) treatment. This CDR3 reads CASRSGAQETQYF. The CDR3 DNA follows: TGTGCCAGCAGATCAGGGGCACAAGAGACCCAGTACTTC.